This T cell receptor beta chain comes out of a study of shared clonotypes between healthy human individuals. Study summary: Per donor, three plates held CD4 naive cells, three held CD4 memory, two held CD8 naive and one held CD8 memory.

Assay used: immunoSEQ multiplex PCR; TCRdb lists only in-frame clones, some missing. This table holds roughly 850,000 clones, around 96% found once. The CDR3 sequence is 19 residues long. The V gene's germline CDR1 is SSHAT and CDR2 FNYEAQ (reference sequence). Findings and limits, study-wide: Sharing across several donors was seen in approximately 5.2% of naive CD4 clonotypes. Specimens sampled were limited to blood, with tissue repertoires likely differing. Larger estimated richness was generally seen in naive subsets than in memory subsets.

Note on this clone: The antigen is not known. One junction end does not reproduce the germline sequence, and a read error may be involved.

Positively selected for CCR7, the CD45RO-negative cells used as naive CD8 cells excluded terminally differentiated effector memory CD45RA+ cells. The chain has TRBV7-7 and TRBJ2-4, with 8 nucleotides matching TRBD1. Sequenced material: naive CD8+ T cells sorted from blood. This TCR came from a man aged 25-40 years in good health. The CDR3 DNA follows: TGTGCTAGCAGCTTAAGGCAGGGGGCTAAGGTAAGGGCCAAAAACATTCAGTACTTC. Protein sequence: CASSLRQGAKVRAKNIQYF. Full variable domain (remainder filled in from reference TRBV7-7 and TRBJ2-4): GAGVSQSPRYKVTKRGQDVTLRCDPISSHATLYWYQQALGQGPEFLTYFNYEAQPDKSGLPSDRFSAERPEGSISTLTIQRTEQRDSAMYRCASSLRQGAKVRAKNIQYFGAGTRLSVL.